This T cell receptor beta chain appears in the sequencing data of a study of PD-L1 blockade in urothelial cancer. Study information: Patients, treated from 2014 onward, received atezolizumab 1,200 mg intravenously every 3 weeks. Bladder-origin urothelial cancer in males described about 90% of the roughly 30 patients. The researchers analyzed blood 3 weeks (second dose) and 6 weeks after treatment start.

Assay: immunoSEQ multiplex PCR; the TCRdb copy retains only in-frame clones and omits some. The sample contains some 80,000 clones, around 90% of which appear only once. The CDR3 is 18 amino acids. Looked up from germline, CDR1 is SEHNR and CDR2 is FQNEAQ (reference sequence). V lost 6 bases to trimming and J lost 3 bases, with 27 bases between them. The rearrangement links TRBV7-9 to TRBJ2-7; D is possibly TRBD2 (6 bases). The receptor comes from a woman in her 70s with urothelial cancer. The specimen was PBMCs, collected around atezolizumab (anti-PD-L1) treatment. CDR3 coding DNA: TGTGCCAGCAGTCGCCCATCGGAGGGTACGAGGGAAAGCTACGAGCAGTACTTC. Protein: CASSRPSEGTRESYEQYF.